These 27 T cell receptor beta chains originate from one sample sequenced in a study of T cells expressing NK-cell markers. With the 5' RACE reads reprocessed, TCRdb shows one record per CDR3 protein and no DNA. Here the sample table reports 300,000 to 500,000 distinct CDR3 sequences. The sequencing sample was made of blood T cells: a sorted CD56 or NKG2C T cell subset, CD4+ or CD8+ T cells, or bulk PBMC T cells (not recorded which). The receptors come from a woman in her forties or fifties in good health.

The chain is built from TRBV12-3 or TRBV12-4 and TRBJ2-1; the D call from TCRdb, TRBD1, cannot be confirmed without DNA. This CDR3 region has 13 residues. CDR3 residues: CASSLDGPGEQFF.

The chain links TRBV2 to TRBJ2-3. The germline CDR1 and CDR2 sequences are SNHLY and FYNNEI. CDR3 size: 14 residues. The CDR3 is CASKINRFTDTQYF.

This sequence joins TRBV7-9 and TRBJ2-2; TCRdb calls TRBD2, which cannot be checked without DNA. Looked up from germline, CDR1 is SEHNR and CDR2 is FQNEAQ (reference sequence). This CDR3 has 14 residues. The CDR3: CASSLAGTFGELFF.

The CDR3 is CSAPAGASGEKLFF. This chain joins TRBV20-1 and TRBJ1-4. From germline, CDR1 is DFQATT and CDR2 SNEGSKA (reference sequence). The CDR3 spans 14 residues.

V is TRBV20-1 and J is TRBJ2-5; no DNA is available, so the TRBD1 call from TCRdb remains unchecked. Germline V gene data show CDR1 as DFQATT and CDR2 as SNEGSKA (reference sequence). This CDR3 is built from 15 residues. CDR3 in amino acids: CSANVGGGTQETQYF.

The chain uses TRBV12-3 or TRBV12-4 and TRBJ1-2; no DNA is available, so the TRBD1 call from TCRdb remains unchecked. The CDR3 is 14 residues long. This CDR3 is CASSPGGALYGYTF.

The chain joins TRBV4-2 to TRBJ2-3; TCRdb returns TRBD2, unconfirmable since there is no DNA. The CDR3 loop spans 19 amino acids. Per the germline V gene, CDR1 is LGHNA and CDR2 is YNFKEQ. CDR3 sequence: CASSHSVGGLAGEKDTQYF.

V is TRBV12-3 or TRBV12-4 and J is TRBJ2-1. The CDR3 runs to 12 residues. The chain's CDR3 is CASTRFGYEQFF.

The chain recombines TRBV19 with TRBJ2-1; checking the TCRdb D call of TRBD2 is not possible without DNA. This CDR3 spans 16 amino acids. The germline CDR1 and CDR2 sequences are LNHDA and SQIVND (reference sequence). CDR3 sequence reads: CASSPTRTSGRNEQFF.

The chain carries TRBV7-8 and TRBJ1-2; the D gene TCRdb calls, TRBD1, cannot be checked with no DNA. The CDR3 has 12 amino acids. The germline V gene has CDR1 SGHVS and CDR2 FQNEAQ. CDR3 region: CASSPEPHGYTF.

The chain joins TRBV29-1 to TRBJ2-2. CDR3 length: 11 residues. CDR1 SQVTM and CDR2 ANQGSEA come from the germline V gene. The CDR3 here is CSVEEGRELFF.

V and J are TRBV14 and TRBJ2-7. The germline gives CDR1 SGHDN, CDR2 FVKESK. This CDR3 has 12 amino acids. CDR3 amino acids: CASSHGAAQQYF.

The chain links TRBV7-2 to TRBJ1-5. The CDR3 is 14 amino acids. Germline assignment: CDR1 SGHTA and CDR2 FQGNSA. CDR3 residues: CASSLSSGNQPQHF.

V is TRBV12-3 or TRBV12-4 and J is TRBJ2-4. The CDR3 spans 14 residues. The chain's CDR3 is CASSFIQLSNIQYF.

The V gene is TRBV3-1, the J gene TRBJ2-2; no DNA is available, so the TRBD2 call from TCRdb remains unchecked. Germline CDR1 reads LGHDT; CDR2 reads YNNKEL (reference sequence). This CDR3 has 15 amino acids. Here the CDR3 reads CASSQEGPNTGELFF.

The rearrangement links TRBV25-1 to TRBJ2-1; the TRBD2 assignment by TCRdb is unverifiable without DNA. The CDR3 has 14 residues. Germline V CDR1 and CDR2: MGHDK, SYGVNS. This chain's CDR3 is CASSVAGGQSEQFF.

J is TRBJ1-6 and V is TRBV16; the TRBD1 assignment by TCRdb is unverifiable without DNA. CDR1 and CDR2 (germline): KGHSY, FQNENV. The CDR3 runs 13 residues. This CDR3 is CASSQSPGSPLHF.

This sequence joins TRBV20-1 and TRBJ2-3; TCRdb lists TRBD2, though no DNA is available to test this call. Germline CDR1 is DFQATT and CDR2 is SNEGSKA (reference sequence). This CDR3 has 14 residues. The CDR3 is CSARETRARDTQYF.

The CDR3 sequence: CASSLGPGETQYF. The genes are TRBV7-6 and TRBJ2-5; TCRdb reports TRBD1, a call that lacks DNA to check it against. The CDR3 extends over 13 amino acids. CDR1 is SGHVS and CDR2 is FNYEAQ in the germline V gene.

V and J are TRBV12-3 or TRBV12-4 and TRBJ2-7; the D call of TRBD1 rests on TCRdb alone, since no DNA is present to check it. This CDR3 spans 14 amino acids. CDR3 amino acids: CASSPTGPGYEQYF.

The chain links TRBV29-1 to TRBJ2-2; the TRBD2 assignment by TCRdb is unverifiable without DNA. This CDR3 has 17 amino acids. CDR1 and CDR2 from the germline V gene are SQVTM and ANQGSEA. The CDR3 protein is CSVGGLAGFWKSGELFF.

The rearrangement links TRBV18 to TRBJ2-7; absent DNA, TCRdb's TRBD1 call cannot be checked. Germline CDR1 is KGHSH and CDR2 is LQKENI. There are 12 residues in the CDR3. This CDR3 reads CASSPSQGEQYF.

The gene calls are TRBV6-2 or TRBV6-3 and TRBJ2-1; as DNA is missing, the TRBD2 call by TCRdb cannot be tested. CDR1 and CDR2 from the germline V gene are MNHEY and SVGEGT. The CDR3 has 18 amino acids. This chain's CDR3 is CASSYEGSGRSSYNEQFF.

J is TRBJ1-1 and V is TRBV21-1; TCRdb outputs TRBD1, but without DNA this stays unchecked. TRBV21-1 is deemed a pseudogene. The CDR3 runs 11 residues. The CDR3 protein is CATVNRVVAFF.

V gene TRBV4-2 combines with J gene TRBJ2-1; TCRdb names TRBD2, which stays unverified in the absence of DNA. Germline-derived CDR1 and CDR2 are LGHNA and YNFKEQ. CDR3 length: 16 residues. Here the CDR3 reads CASSQPQREGRNEQFF.

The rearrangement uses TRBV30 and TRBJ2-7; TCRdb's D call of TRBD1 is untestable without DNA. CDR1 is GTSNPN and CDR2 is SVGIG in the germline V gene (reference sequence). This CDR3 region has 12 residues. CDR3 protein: CACWTGGYEQYF.

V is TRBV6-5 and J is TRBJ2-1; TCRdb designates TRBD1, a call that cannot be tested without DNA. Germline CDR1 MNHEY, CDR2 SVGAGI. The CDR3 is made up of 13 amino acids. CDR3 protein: CASSYPGYNEQFF.